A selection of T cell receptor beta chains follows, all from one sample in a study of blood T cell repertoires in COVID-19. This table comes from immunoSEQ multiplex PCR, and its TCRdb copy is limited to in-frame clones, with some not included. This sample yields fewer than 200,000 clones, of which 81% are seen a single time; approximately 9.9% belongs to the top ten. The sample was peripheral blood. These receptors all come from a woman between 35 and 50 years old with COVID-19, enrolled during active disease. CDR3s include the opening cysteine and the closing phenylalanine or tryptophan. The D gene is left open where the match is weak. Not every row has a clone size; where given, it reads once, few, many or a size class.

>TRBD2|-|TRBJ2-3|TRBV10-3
CATGSLAGDTDTQYF
TGTGCCACAGGGTCCCTAGCGGGAGACACAGATACGCAGTATTTT
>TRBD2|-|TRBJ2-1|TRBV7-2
CASSLEGLAGFEQFF
TGTGCCAGCAGCTTAGAGGGACTAGCGGGGTTTGAGCAGTTCTTC
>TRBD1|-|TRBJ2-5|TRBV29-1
CSAQGGTGFEETQYF
TGCAGCGCCCAAGGGGGGACAGGGTTTGAAGAGACCCAGTACTTC
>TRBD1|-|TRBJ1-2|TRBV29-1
CSVFDRGDSGYTF
TGCAGCGTCTTTGACAGGGGCGATTCTGGCTACACCTTC
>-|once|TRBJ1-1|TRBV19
CASSVGQNTEAFF
TGTGCCAGTAGTGTGGGACAGAACACTGAAGCTTTCTTT
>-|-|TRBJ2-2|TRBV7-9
CASSLQGTGELFF
TGTGCCAGCAGCTTACAGGGAACCGGGGAGCTGTTTTTT
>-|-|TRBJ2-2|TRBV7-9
CASSLAPTGGTGELFF
TGTGCCAGCAGCTTAGCGCCGACAGGTGGCACCGGGGAGCTGTTTTTT
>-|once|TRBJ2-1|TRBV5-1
CASSLAIIREPYNEQFF
TGCGCCAGCAGCTTGGCCATTATTAGAGAGCCCTACAATGAGCAGTTCTTC
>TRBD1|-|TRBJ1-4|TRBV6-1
CASSEPGQGATNEKLFF
TGTGCCAGCAGTGAACCGGGACAGGGGGCAACTAATGAAAAACTGTTTTTT
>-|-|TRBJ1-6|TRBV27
CASSLGGSPLHF
TGTGCCAGCAGTTTAGGCGGTTCACCCCTCCACTTT
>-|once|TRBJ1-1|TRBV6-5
CASSRLLGTEAFF
TGTGCCAGCAGTAGACTTCTCGGCACTGAAGCTTTCTTT
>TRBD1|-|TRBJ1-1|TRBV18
CASAGGPGLNTEAFF
TGTGCCAGCGCAGGGGGACCGGGGCTGAACACTGAAGCTTTCTTT
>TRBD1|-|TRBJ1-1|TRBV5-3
CARSPNTGQVNTEAFF
TGTGCCAGAAGTCCCAATACCGGACAGGTTAACACTGAAGCTTTCTTT
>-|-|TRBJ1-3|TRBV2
CASSKNGVQGSRGNTIYF
TGTGCCAGCAGTAAAAACGGTGTACAGGGTTCGAGGGGAAACACCATATATTTT
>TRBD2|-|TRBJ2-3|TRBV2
CASRLAGGSRLDTQYF
TGTGCCAGCAGGCTAGCGGGGGGGTCCCGTTTGGATACGCAGTATTTT
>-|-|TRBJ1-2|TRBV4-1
CASSRPGPVGYTF
TGCGCCAGCAGCCGACCAGGGCCCGTTGGCTACACCTTC
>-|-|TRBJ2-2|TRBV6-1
CASSELQGTGELFF
TGTGCCAGCAGTGAGCTTCAGGGTACCGGGGAGCTGTTTTTT
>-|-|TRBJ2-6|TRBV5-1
CASSLGHSGANVLTF
TGCGCCAGCAGCTTGGGACACTCTGGGGCCAACGTCCTGACTTTC
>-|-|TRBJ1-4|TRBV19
CASSRTVVGNEKLFF
TGTGCCAGTAGTCGGACAGTGGTGGGCAATGAAAAACTGTTTTTT
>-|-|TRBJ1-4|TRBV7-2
CASSLAREKLFF
TGTGCCAGCAGCTTAGCGAGGGAAAAACTGTTTTTT
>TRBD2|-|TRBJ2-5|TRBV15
CATPPAHSGRAPETQYF
TGTGCCACCCCCCCGGCCCATAGCGGGAGGGCCCCAGAGACCCAGTACTTC
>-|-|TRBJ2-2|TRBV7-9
CASSEGAGELFF
TGTGCCAGCAGCGAAGGGGCCGGGGAGCTGTTTTTT
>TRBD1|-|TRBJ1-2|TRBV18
CASSPPTGATDGYTF
TGTGCCAGCTCACCACCGACAGGGGCGACAGATGGCTACACCTTC
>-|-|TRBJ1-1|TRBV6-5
CASRPRPGLTEAFF
TGTGCCAGCAGACCTAGGCCAGGGCTCACTGAAGCTTTCTTT
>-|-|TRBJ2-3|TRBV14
CASSHWAVGIDTQYF
TGTGCCAGCAGCCATTGGGCTGTTGGTATCGATACGCAGTATTTT
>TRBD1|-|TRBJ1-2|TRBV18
CASSTTGGDGYTF
TGTGCCAGCTCCACTACAGGGGGCGATGGCTACACCTTC
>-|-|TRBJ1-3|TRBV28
CASSPGEVGTIYF
TGTGCCAGCAGCCCCGGCGAGGTCGGGACCATATATTTT
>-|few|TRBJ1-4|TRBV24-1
CATSDPEDGENEKLFF
TGTGCCACCAGTGACCCCGAAGACGGAGAAAATGAAAAACTGTTTTTT
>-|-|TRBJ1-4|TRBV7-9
CASSQRGGAEKLFF
TGTGCCAGCAGCCAACGCGGGGGGGCAGAAAAACTGTTTTTT
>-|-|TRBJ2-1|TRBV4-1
CASSYQLEVRYNEQFF
TGCGCCAGCAGCTACCAACTAGAGGTGAGGTACAATGAGCAGTTCTTC
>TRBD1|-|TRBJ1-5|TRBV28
CASNTGGVGNQPQHF
TGTGCCAGCAACACAGGGGGTGTGGGCAATCAGCCCCAGCATTTT
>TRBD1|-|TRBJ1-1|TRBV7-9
CASSPGQVVDRAFF
TGTGCCAGCAGTCCGGGACAGGTGGTGGATCGAGCTTTCTTT
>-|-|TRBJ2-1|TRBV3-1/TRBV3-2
CASSPRHLNEQFF
TGTGCCAGCAGCCCGAGACACCTCAATGAGCAGTTCTTC
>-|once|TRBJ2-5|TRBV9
CASSVDPTPQETQYF
TGTGCCAGCAGCGTAGACCCCACCCCACAGGAGACCCAGTACTTC
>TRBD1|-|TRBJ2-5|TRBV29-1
CSGGGSTKETQYF
TGCAGCGGAGGGGGCAGCACGAAAGAGACCCAGTACTTC
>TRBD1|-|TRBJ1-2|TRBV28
CASSYPGQGKNYGYTF
TGTGCCAGCAGTTATCCGGGACAGGGGAAAAACTATGGCTACACCTTC
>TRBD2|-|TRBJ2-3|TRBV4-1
CASSHLAGGIDTQYF
TGCGCCAGCAGCCATTTAGCGGGAGGAATAGATACGCAGTATTTT
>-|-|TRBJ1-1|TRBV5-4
CASSPRGGATEAFF
TGTGCCAGCAGCCCCAGGGGAGGGGCGACTGAAGCTTTCTTT
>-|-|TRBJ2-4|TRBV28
CASSSYLSGTEGALIAKNIQYF
TGTGCCAGCAGTTCGTACCTTTCCGGGACTGAGGGTGCACTGATAGCCAAAAACATTCAGTACTTC
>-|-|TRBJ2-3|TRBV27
CASSLASPHTDTQYF
TGTGCCAGCAGTTTGGCTAGCCCCCACACAGATACGCAGTATTTT
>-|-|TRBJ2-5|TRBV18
CASSPGQRETQYF
TGTGCCAGCTCACCGGGACAAAGAGAGACCCAGTACTTC
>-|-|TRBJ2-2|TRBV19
CASSIGGGFTGELFF
TGTGCCAGTAGTATAGGGGGGGGCTTCACCGGGGAGCTGTTTTTT
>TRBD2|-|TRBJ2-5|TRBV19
CASSMWGGETQYF
TGTGCCAGTAGTATGTGGGGGGGGGAGACCCAGTACTTC
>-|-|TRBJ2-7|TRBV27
CASSVTDSSSYEQYF
TGTGCCAGCAGTGTAACGGACAGTTCTAGCTACGAGCAGTACTTC
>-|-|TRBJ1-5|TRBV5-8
CASSRYTGYQPQHF
TGTGCCAGCAGCCGATACACGGGTTATCAGCCCCAGCATTTT
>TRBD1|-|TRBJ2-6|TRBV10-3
CAISGQPGQGFTGANVLTF
TGTGCCATCAGTGGGCAACCGGGACAGGGGTTTACTGGGGCCAACGTCCTGACTTTC
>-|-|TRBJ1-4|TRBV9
CATQALREKLFF
TGTGCCACCCAAGCGTTACGGGAAAAACTGTTTTTT
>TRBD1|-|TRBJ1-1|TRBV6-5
CASRSGTGDTEAFF
TGTGCCAGCAGGTCCGGGACAGGGGATACTGAAGCTTTCTTT
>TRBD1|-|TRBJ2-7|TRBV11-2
CASTRGQGIGEQYF
TGTGCCAGCACCCGTGGACAGGGGATCGGGGAGCAGTACTTC
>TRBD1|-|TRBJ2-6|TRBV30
CAWSVSTRGFSGANVLTF
TGTGCCTGGAGTGTATCAACCAGGGGGTTTTCTGGGGCCAACGTCCTGACTTTC
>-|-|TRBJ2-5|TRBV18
CASSPGSLGETQYF
TGTGCCAGCTCACCAGGGTCCCTCGGGGAGACCCAGTACTTC
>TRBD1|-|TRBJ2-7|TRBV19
CASSMGGTGGYEQYF
TGTGCCAGTAGTATGGGCGGGACAGGGGGTTACGAGCAGTACTTC
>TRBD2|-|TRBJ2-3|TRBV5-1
CASSLAAGVGDTQYF
TGCGCCAGCAGCCTCGCGGCGGGAGTGGGAGATACGCAGTATTTT
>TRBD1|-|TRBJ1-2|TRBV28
CASSILGTGVLGYFYGYTF
TGTGCCAGCAGTATTCTTGGCACAGGGGTATTGGGCTACTTCTATGGCTACACCTTC
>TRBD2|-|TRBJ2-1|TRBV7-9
CASSLASAGGALNEQFF
TGTGCCAGCAGCTTAGCGTCCGCGGGGGGTGCCCTCAATGAGCAGTTCTTC